This is a list of T cell receptor beta chains from one sample in a study of PD-L1 blockade in urothelial cancer. Sequenced by immunoSEQ multiplex PCR; TCRdb stores in-frame clones only, minus some. Among about 43,000 clones listed, 88% were seen once. This material consisted of PBMCs, taken around atezolizumab (anti-PD-L1) treatment. The receptors derive from a woman aged 60-75 years with urothelial cancer. Each CDR3 is given with its conserved first and last residue. D genes are given only for firm matches. Only part of the rows carry a size: once, few, many, or a class if the clone is expanded.

-	TRBD2	TRBV9	TRBJ2-3	TGTGCCAGCAGCTCCGGGGGACTATCGGCGGATACGCAGTATTTT	CASSSGGLSADTQYF
-	TRBD2	TRBV5-1	TRBJ2-7	TGCGCCAGCAGCTTGCGGGGGGCCTACGAGCAGTACTTC	CASSLRGAYEQYF
-	TRBD2	TRBV7-2	TRBJ2-1	TGTGCCAGCAGCTCCCGCGGGGGAGGGTACTACAATGAGCAGTTCTTC	CASSSRGGGYYNEQFF
-	-	TRBV29-1	TRBJ1-1	TGCAGCGTTGTGGGACTATTGGGCACTGAAGCTTTCTTT	CSVVGLLGTEAFF
-	-	TRBV5-1	TRBJ1-2	TGCGCCAGCAGCTCCCTTGACAGGACCAACTATGGCTACACCTTC	CASSSLDRTNYGYTF
-	TRBD1	TRBV6-4	TRBJ2-7	TGTGCCAGCAGACCGACAGGGAGCATCTACGAGCAGTACTTC	CASRPTGSIYEQYF
-	TRBD2	TRBV7-2	TRBJ2-3	TGTGCCAGCAGCACGGGACTAGCGGGCACAGATACGCAGTATTTT	CASSTGLAGTDTQYF
-	-	TRBV7-2	TRBJ2-7	TGTGCCAGCAGCTTAATCGACTCCACCTACGAGCAGTACTTC	CASSLIDSTYEQYF
-	TRBD1	TRBV10-3	TRBJ2-5	TGTGCCATCAGTGACCCGGGACAGGTATTACCCCAGTACTTC	CAISDPGQVLPQYF
-	TRBD1	TRBV5-1	TRBJ1-1	TGCGCCAGCAGCACCGGACAGGGGAACACTGAAGCTTTCTTT	CASSTGQGNTEAFF
-	TRBD2	TRBV5-1	TRBJ2-1	TGCGCCAGCAGCTTTAGGGCGGGAGGGGGTTTGAATGAGCAGTTCTTC	CASSFRAGGGLNEQFF
-	TRBD1	TRBV5-6	TRBJ1-2	TGTGCCAGCAGGCGAGGACAGGAGTATGGCTACACCTTC	CASRRGQEYGYTF
-	TRBD1	TRBV28	TRBJ1-2	TGTGCCACCCGGGACAGGGTAGGCTATGGCTACACCTTC	CATRDRVGYGYTF
-	-	TRBV5-5	TRBJ1-3	TGTGCCAGCAGTACTAACTCTGGAAACACCATATATTTT	CASSTNSGNTIYF
-	-	TRBV9	TRBJ2-7	TGTGCCAGCAGCCCCGCGGGACTCGACTACGAGCAGTACTTC	CASSPAGLDYEQYF
-	-	TRBV4-1	TRBJ1-5	TGCGCCAGCAGCCAAGATTGGCTAGGGGCTTACAATCAGCCCCAGCATTTT	CASSQDWLGAYNQPQHF
-	TRBD2	TRBV27	TRBJ2-3	TGTGCCAGCAGTTTTGCGGGGGCAGATACGCAGTATTTT	CASSFAGADTQYF
-	TRBD2	TRBV7-9	TRBJ2-7	TGTGCCAGCAGCCCCGTTACTAGCGATAGCTCCTACGAGCAGTACTTC	CASSPVTSDSSYEQYF
-	-	TRBV20-1	TRBJ1-2	TGCAGTGCTAGCCGAGAGGGCTACACCTTC	CSASREGYTF
-	TRBD2	TRBV6-1	TRBJ2-5	TGTGCCAGCATCGGGGGAGGGCCGGAGACCCAGTACTTC	CASIGGGPETQYF
-	-	TRBV11-2	TRBJ2-6	TGTGCCAGCAGCTTAGAAGGGGCCTGGCCTGGGGCCAACGTCCTGACTTTC	CASSLEGAWPGANVLTF
-	TRBD1	TRBV7-6	TRBJ1-5	TGTGCCAGCAGTGTAGGACAGGGGGGGTTGCCCCAGCATTTT	CASSVGQGGLPQHF
-	TRBD1	TRBV7-8	TRBJ1-1	TGTGCCAGCAGCTTACGGAGGACAGGATTTATGAACACTGAAGCTTTCTTT	CASSLRRTGFMNTEAFF
-	TRBD1	TRBV14	TRBJ1-3	TGTGCCAGCAGCCAAATGAGGACAGGGAGTGGAAACACCATATATTTT	CASSQMRTGSGNTIYF
-	TRBD1	TRBV7-2	TRBJ2-7	TGTGCCAGCAGCTGGGACAGCCCGGGGGAGCAGTACTTC	CASSWDSPGEQYF
-	TRBD2	TRBV25-1	TRBJ2-2	TGTGCCAGCAGTGAATCCCGGACTAGCGGGATCGGGGAGCTGTTTTTT	CASSESRTSGIGELFF
-	TRBD2	TRBV13	TRBJ2-4	TGTGCCAGCAGCTCCTCTAGCGGGGGGAACATTCAGTACTTC	CASSSSSGGNIQYF
-	-	TRBV11-2	TRBJ2-2	TGTGCCAGCAGCCCGGGAGTGAACACCGGGGAGCTGTTTTTT	CASSPGVNTGELFF
-	TRBD1	TRBV7-2	TRBJ2-7	TGTGCCAGCCGCCTACACCGGGACAGACCCTACGAGCAGTACTTC	CASRLHRDRPYEQYF
-	-	TRBV28	TRBJ2-2	TGTGCCAGCAGTTTACTGGCCCCCACCGGGGAGCTGTTTTTT	CASSLLAPTGELFF
once	-	TRBV7-2	TRBJ2-7	TGTGCCAGCAGCTCTACGTTCTACGAGCAGTACTTC	CASSSTFYEQYF
-	-	TRBV14	TRBJ2-5	TGTGCCAGCAGCCTACCCCGGGACAACCAAGAGACCCAGTACTTC	CASSLPRDNQETQYF
-	TRBD2	TRBV7-6	TRBJ2-1	TGTGCCAGCAGCTTGGGACTAGCGGGGTTGAGCTCCTACAATGAGCAGTTCTTC	CASSLGLAGLSSYNEQFF
-	TRBD2	TRBV27	TRBJ2-2	TGTGCCAGTCGAGGACTAGCGGGAACCGTCGGGGAGCTGTTTTTT	CASRGLAGTVGELFF
-	TRBD1	TRBV2	TRBJ1-5	TGTGCCAGCAGTGCGGACAGGGTCAATCAGCCCCAGCATTTT	CASSADRVNQPQHF
once	-	TRBV29-1	TRBJ2-7	TGCAGCGTCCGAAACAGTCACGAGCAGTACTTC	CSVRNSHEQYF
-	TRBD2	TRBV5-1	TRBJ2-5	TGCGCCAGCAGCTCGGGACTAGCGGCAATCCAGTACTTC	CASSSGLAAIQYF
once	TRBD2	TRBV7-7	TRBJ2-2	TGTGCCAGCAGTCTAGCGGGAGAGGGCACCGGGGAGCTGTTTTTT	CASSLAGEGTGELFF
once	-	TRBV15	TRBJ1-6	TGTGCCACCAGCAGACTCGACAGGTTGACCTATAATTCACCCCTCCACTTT	CATSRLDRLTYNSPLHF
-	TRBD1	TRBV18	TRBJ2-7	TGTGCCAGCTCACTCTCCGGGACAGGGGGCCTGGGGGAGCAGTACTTC	CASSLSGTGGLGEQYF
-	-	TRBV19	TRBJ2-2	TGTGCCAGTACCCGGGGACAGAACACCGGGGAGCTGTTTTTT	CASTRGQNTGELFF
-	TRBD2	TRBV5-1	TRBJ2-3	TGCGCCAGCAGCAGCAAGCGGGGGGGCCGGACAGATACGCAGTATTTT	CASSSKRGGRTDTQYF